This T cell receptor (beta chain) emerged from a study of brain metastases from non-small cell lung cancer (dated 2019 in TCRdb). Context from the whole study: The study profiled the immune microenvironment of paired resected primary tumors and brain metastases taken from patients with non-small-cell lung cancer.

Library prep was done by the immunoSEQ multiplex PCR assay. T-cell receptor beta chain repertoire sequencing was carried out together with a 770-gene immune expression panel. TCRdb obtained this table from immuneACCESS and retained in-frame rearrangements with V and J assigned. These tables miss some clones; where compared with another copy, unresolved V genes account for less than half of the shortfall, and the remainder is unexplained. This sample holds about 1,400 clones; around 85% were observed only once. The ten most abundant clones make up around 12% of the sample. This clone was seen once. Its cognate antigen has yet to be identified. Per-base quality was not reported, and no clone a single base away is much larger than it. A total of over 30 patients with non-small-cell lung cancer that had been surgically resected, each with specimens from both a primary tumor and a brain metastasis, made up the cohort.

The source material was tumor-adjacent normal tissue. This receptor was identified in a donor at least 40 years old with non-small cell lung cancer.

Here the CDR3 is given as CASSLGSGFRTEAFF. In nucleotides, the sequence is TGTGCCAGCAGTTTAGGGTCGGGTTTTCGCACTGAAGCTTTCTTT. The chain was built from TRBV28 and TRBJ1-1; the D gene is not confidently resolved. The CDR3, from cysteine to phenylalanine, totals 15 residues. The sequence is cut down to CDR3 DNA, 45 bases in frame from base 1. Sequences MDHEN (CDR1) and SYDVKM (CDR2) are obtained from the germline V gene. V is pared back by 2 bases and J by 4 bases, with 14 bases lying between the germline termini. Reference TRBV28 and TRBJ1-1 genes cover what lies past the CDR3, so the full variable domain is DVKVTQSSRYLVKRTGEKVFLECVQDMDHENMFWYRQDPGLGLRLIYFSYDVKMKEKGDIPEGYSVSREKKERFSLILESASTNQTSMYLCASSLGSGFRTEAFFGQGTRLTVV.